The rows below give T cell receptor beta chains drawn from one sample of a study of T cell repertoires in cytomegalovirus infection. One entry per CDR3 protein results from TCRdb running MiXCR on the reads. The sample comprises 560,000 or so distinct CDR3 sequences, approximately 17% of which are singletons, and more than 20% rests with the top ten. Sequenced input: CD8+ T cells from PBMCs. Receptors originate from a human donor in good health (CMV status not recorded). Some clones in this sample may be carry-over from other donors' samples. Both conserved end residues are part of each CDR3. The D gene is left open where the match is weak. Size tells how often a clone was seen (once, few, many) or the class of an expanded clone, and some rows leave it out.

D gene: .; clone size: many; J gene: TRBJ1-1; V gene: TRBV6-6; CDR3 DNA: TGTGCCAGCAGTCTAACTACTAGGGGATTACGGACTGAAGCTTTCTTT; CDR3 protein: CASSLTTRGLRTEAFF
D gene: TRBD1; clone size: .; J gene: TRBJ1-2; V gene: TRBV5-1; CDR3 DNA: TGCGCCAGCAGCTTGGCTGGACAGGTGGGGGACTATGGCTACACCTTC; CDR3 protein: CASSLAGQVGDYGYTF
D gene: TRBD2; clone size: many; J gene: TRBJ2-1; V gene: TRBV12-3/TRBV12-4; CDR3 DNA: TGTGCCAGCAACCTGGGACTAGCGGGGTCGGATGAGCAGTTCTTC; CDR3 protein: CASNLGLAGSDEQFF
D gene: .; clone size: .; J gene: TRBJ2-1; V gene: TRBV27; CDR3 DNA: TGTGCCAGCATCTCAGGGGCAGCTTACAATGAGCAGTTCTTC; CDR3 protein: CASISGAAYNEQFF
D gene: .; clone size: many; J gene: TRBJ2-5; V gene: TRBV7-3; CDR3 DNA: TGTGCCAGCAGCCCTTCGGGTGGGGCTCTGGAGACCCAGTACTTC; CDR3 protein: CASSPSGGALETQYF
D gene: .; clone size: many; J gene: TRBJ2-3; V gene: TRBV4-2; CDR3 DNA: TGTGCCAGCAGCCAAAGTAGGGGGGCTGCAGATACGCAGTATTTT; CDR3 protein: CASSQSRGAADTQYF
D gene: .; clone size: .; J gene: TRBJ2-7; V gene: TRBV5-4; CDR3 DNA: TGTGCCAGCAGCTTGAATGGGAGGCCCTACGAGCAGTACTTC; CDR3 protein: CASSLNGRPYEQYF
D gene: TRBD1; clone size: many; J gene: TRBJ1-2; V gene: TRBV12-3/TRBV12-4; CDR3 DNA: TGTGCCAGCAGACAGGGACAGAACTATGGCTACACCTTC; CDR3 protein: CASRQGQNYGYTF
D gene: TRBD2; clone size: many; J gene: TRBJ2-2; V gene: TRBV7-9; CDR3 DNA: TGTGCCAGCCTGAAGACTAGCGGACTAACCGAACTATCGAACACCGGGGAGCTGTTTTTT; CDR3 protein: CASLKTSGLTELSNTGELFF
D gene: TRBD1; clone size: many; J gene: TRBJ1-5; V gene: TRBV4-1; CDR3 DNA: TGCGCCAGCAGCCAAAACAGGGGTAGCAATCAGCCCCAGCATTTT; CDR3 protein: CASSQNRGSNQPQHF
D gene: .; clone size: many; J gene: TRBJ2-1; V gene: TRBV28; CDR3 DNA: TGTGCCAGCAGTTTTAGCGCCCCAGGGTTCGACAATGAGCAGTTCTTC; CDR3 protein: CASSFSAPGFDNEQFF
D gene: .; clone size: .; J gene: TRBJ1-2; V gene: TRBV20-1; CDR3 DNA: TGCAGTGCCACCAGCGGACATGGCTACACCTTC; CDR3 protein: CSATSGHGYTF
D gene: .; clone size: many; J gene: TRBJ2-1; V gene: TRBV19; CDR3 DNA: TGTGCCAGTAGATGGGGGCTTGAGCAGTTCTTC; CDR3 protein: CASRWGLEQFF
D gene: .; clone size: .; J gene: TRBJ2-7; V gene: TRBV20-1; CDR3 DNA: TGCAGTGCCCTGGAACCTACCTACGAGCAGTACTTC; CDR3 protein: CSALEPTYEQYF
D gene: TRBD1; clone size: few; J gene: TRBJ1-2; V gene: TRBV7-9; CDR3 DNA: TGTGCCAGCAGCTTGGACAGGGCGAGGGATGGCTACACCTTC; CDR3 protein: CASSLDRARDGYTF
D gene: TRBD2; clone size: many; J gene: TRBJ2-4; V gene: TRBV6-2/TRBV6-3; CDR3 DNA: TGTGCCAGCAGTCTTTCGGGACTAGCGGGAGGAGTCGACATTCAGTACTTC; CDR3 protein: CASSLSGLAGGVDIQYF
D gene: .; clone size: many; J gene: TRBJ2-2; V gene: TRBV7-9; CDR3 DNA: TGTGCCAGCACCAACAGAAACACCGGGGAGCTGTTTTTT; CDR3 protein: CASTNRNTGELFF
D gene: .; clone size: .; J gene: TRBJ2-2; V gene: TRBV4-1; CDR3 DNA: TGCGCCAGCAGCCAAGGCCTTCGCACCGGGGAGCTGTTTTTT; CDR3 protein: CASSQGLRTGELFF
D gene: .; clone size: few; J gene: TRBJ2-1; V gene: TRBV11-2; CDR3 DNA: TGTGCCAGCACCGTAACTAGAAATGAGCAGTTCTTC; CDR3 protein: CASTVTRNEQFF
D gene: TRBD2; clone size: many; J gene: TRBJ2-7; V gene: TRBV7-9; CDR3 DNA: TGTGCCAGCAGCTCATTGACCGGGACTAGCCCCTACGAGCAGTACTTC; CDR3 protein: CASSSLTGTSPYEQYF
D gene: TRBD1; clone size: few; J gene: TRBJ1-6; V gene: TRBV6-6; CDR3 DNA: TGTGCCAGCACCTCCACAGGGGGTAATTCACCCCTCCACTTT; CDR3 protein: CASTSTGGNSPLHF
D gene: TRBD2; clone size: few; J gene: TRBJ2-2; V gene: TRBV27; CDR3 DNA: TGTGCCAGCAGACTTTTACTAGCGGGGGAAACCGGGGAGCTGTTTTTT; CDR3 protein: CASRLLLAGETGELFF
D gene: .; clone size: .; J gene: TRBJ1-2; V gene: TRBV9; CDR3 DNA: TGTGCCAGCAGCACACCCAGACAGGAGGAGAACTATGGCTACACCTTC; CDR3 protein: CASSTPRQEENYGYTF
D gene: .; clone size: .; J gene: TRBJ1-5; V gene: TRBV24-1; CDR3 DNA: TGTGCCACCAGTAGGGGAAATAATCAGCCCCAGCATTTT; CDR3 protein: CATSRGNNQPQHF
D gene: .; clone size: many; J gene: TRBJ1-2; V gene: TRBV7-9; CDR3 DNA: TGTGCCAGCAGCTTAGCGGAGACAGATAGAACTATGGGCTACACCTTC; CDR3 protein: CASSLAETDRTMGYTF
D gene: TRBD1; clone size: many; J gene: TRBJ2-1; V gene: TRBV28; CDR3 DNA: TGTGCCAGCAGGTGGGACAGCTACAATGAGCAGTTCTTC; CDR3 protein: CASRWDSYNEQFF
D gene: .; clone size: few; J gene: TRBJ1-1; V gene: TRBV27; CDR3 DNA: TGTGCCAGCTCCGTCTCCGAGATTCCAGGCACTGAAGCTTTCTTT; CDR3 protein: CASSVSEIPGTEAFF
D gene: TRBD1; clone size: few; J gene: TRBJ1-4; V gene: TRBV6-6; CDR3 DNA: TGTGCCAGCAGTACACACACTTCGGGACAGGGCAACGCAAAACTGTTTTTT; CDR3 protein: CASSTHTSGQGNAKLFF
D gene: .; clone size: few; J gene: TRBJ2-5; V gene: TRBV28; CDR3 DNA: TGTGCCAGCAGTTTACAGGTCTTCCAAGAGACCCAGTACTTC; CDR3 protein: CASSLQVFQETQYF
D gene: TRBD1; clone size: .; J gene: TRBJ1-2; V gene: TRBV5-6; CDR3 DNA: TGTGCCAGCAGCTCGGGACAGGGAAGAGGCTACACCTTC; CDR3 protein: CASSSGQGRGYTF
D gene: TRBD1; clone size: few; J gene: TRBJ1-2; V gene: TRBV20-1; CDR3 DNA: TGCAGTGCTTTCCGGGACAGGGATCTAACATACACCTTC; CDR3 protein: CSAFRDRDLTYTF
D gene: .; clone size: few; J gene: TRBJ1-1; V gene: TRBV5-6; CDR3 DNA: TGTGCCAGCAGCTTGGCCACAGGGTACACTGAAGCTTTCTTT; CDR3 protein: CASSLATGYTEAFF
D gene: .; clone size: .; J gene: TRBJ2-1; V gene: TRBV14; CDR3 DNA: TGTGCCAGCAGCCAAGATCCTAGCGTCGGCAATGAGCAGTTCTTC; CDR3 protein: CASSQDPSVGNEQFF
D gene: .; clone size: few; J gene: TRBJ2-5; V gene: TRBV9; CDR3 DNA: TGTGCCAGCGATCGCGGTGGGCCCCAGTACTTC; CDR3 protein: CASDRGGPQYF
D gene: .; clone size: many; J gene: TRBJ2-1; V gene: TRBV7-9; CDR3 DNA: TGTGCCAGCAGCTCCGGGGACTTGAGCTCCTACAATGAGCAGTTCTTC; CDR3 protein: CASSSGDLSSYNEQFF
D gene: .; clone size: many; J gene: TRBJ2-7; V gene: TRBV12-3/TRBV12-4; CDR3 DNA: TGTGCCAGCAGTTTTGGTGTTGGCGCCATGGACGAGCAGTACTTC; CDR3 protein: CASSFGVGAMDEQYF
D gene: .; clone size: .; J gene: TRBJ2-7; V gene: TRBV28; CDR3 DNA: TGTGCCAGCAGCCGCGCAGGACAGCCCTACGAGCAGTACTTC; CDR3 protein: CASSRAGQPYEQYF
D gene: .; clone size: .; J gene: TRBJ1-1; V gene: TRBV18; CDR3 DNA: TGTGCCAGCTCACCGTCACAGATGAACACTGAAGCTTTCTTT; CDR3 protein: CASSPSQMNTEAFF
D gene: .; clone size: many; J gene: TRBJ1-4; V gene: TRBV7-6; CDR3 DNA: TGTGCCAGCAGCTTAGAAACAGAACACAATGAAAAACTGTTTTTT; CDR3 protein: CASSLETEHNEKLFF
D gene: .; clone size: many; J gene: TRBJ2-2; V gene: TRBV4-1; CDR3 DNA: TGTGCCAGCAGCCAAGGCACCGGGGAGCTGTTTTTT; CDR3 protein: CASSQGTGELFF
D gene: TRBD1; clone size: few; J gene: TRBJ2-1; V gene: TRBV10-2; CDR3 DNA: TGCGCCAGCAGTGAGATAACAGGGGGCTCCTACAATGAGCAGTTCTTC; CDR3 protein: CASSEITGGSYNEQFF
D gene: .; clone size: few; J gene: TRBJ1-1; V gene: TRBV27; CDR3 DNA: TGTGCCAGCAGTTTTGGGCCAGACGCTGAAGCTTTCTTT; CDR3 protein: CASSFGPDAEAFF
D gene: .; clone size: many; J gene: TRBJ1-1; V gene: TRBV7-9; CDR3 DNA: TGTGCCAGCATCAGGGGCGAAACTGAAGCTTTCTTT; CDR3 protein: CASIRGETEAFF
D gene: .; clone size: .; J gene: TRBJ2-7; V gene: TRBV29-1; CDR3 DNA: TGCAGCGTTGTTCTCAACGGCGAGCAGTACTTC; CDR3 protein: CSVVLNGEQYF
D gene: .; clone size: many; J gene: TRBJ2-3; V gene: TRBV7-2; CDR3 DNA: TGTGCCAGCAGCTTAAGGGGGAGGGCCCAGAGAACAGATACGCAGTATTTT; CDR3 protein: CASSLRGRAQRTDTQYF
D gene: TRBD1; clone size: few; J gene: TRBJ2-3; V gene: TRBV7-9; CDR3 DNA: TGTGCCAGCAGCCGTCCCGGGGGACAGGGGAGAAATACGCAGTATTTT; CDR3 protein: CASSRPGGQGRNTQYF
D gene: .; clone size: .; J gene: TRBJ2-7; V gene: TRBV6-5; CDR3 DNA: TGTGCCAGCAGTTACGTCCCCAGGGGGGGGGAGCAGTACTTC; CDR3 protein: CASSYVPRGGEQYF
D gene: TRBD1; clone size: many; J gene: TRBJ2-5; V gene: TRBV28; CDR3 DNA: TGTGCCAGCAGCTCCCGGACAGGGATGGAGACCCAGTACTTC; CDR3 protein: CASSSRTGMETQYF
D gene: TRBD2; clone size: .; J gene: TRBJ2-7; V gene: TRBV20-1; CDR3 DNA: TGCAGTGCCATGACTAGCGGGATAACCTACGAGCAGTACTTC; CDR3 protein: CSAMTSGITYEQYF
D gene: .; clone size: .; J gene: TRBJ1-3; V gene: TRBV11-3; CDR3 DNA: TGTGCCAGCAGCGCTGGTGGGGGTTCTAATGGAAACACCATATATTTT; CDR3 protein: CASSAGGGSNGNTIYF
D gene: .; clone size: .; J gene: TRBJ1-1; V gene: TRBV7-9; CDR3 DNA: TGTGCCAGCAGCGTGGGGGCGAGCACTGAAGCTTTCTTT; CDR3 protein: CASSVGASTEAFF
D gene: .; clone size: few; J gene: TRBJ2-5; V gene: TRBV20-1; CDR3 DNA: TGCAGTGCTAGAGATCCTAACATCGTGGACCAGTACTTC; CDR3 protein: CSARDPNIVDQYF
D gene: TRBD2; clone size: few; J gene: TRBJ2-7; V gene: TRBV20-1; CDR3 DNA: TGCAGTGCGTATATCCGGGCGGGAGGACCTTACGAGCAGTACTTC; CDR3 protein: CSAYIRAGGPYEQYF
D gene: .; clone size: many; J gene: TRBJ2-2; V gene: TRBV7-2; CDR3 DNA: TGTGCCAGCAGCTTCCGCAGGGGCGGAGGCACCGGGGAGCTGTTTTTT; CDR3 protein: CASSFRRGGGTGELFF
D gene: .; clone size: once; J gene: TRBJ1-1; V gene: TRBV19; CDR3 DNA: TGTTCCGGTAACACTGAAGCTTTCTTT; CDR3 protein: CSGNTEAFF
D gene: TRBD1; clone size: many; J gene: TRBJ1-2; V gene: TRBV7-8; CDR3 DNA: TGTGCCAGCAGCTTGACAGGGAGCAGCCTGCATGGCTACACCTTC; CDR3 protein: CASSLTGSSLHGYTF
D gene: TRBD1; clone size: .; J gene: TRBJ2-7; V gene: TRBV27; CDR3 DNA: TGTGCCAGCAGTCTGGACAGGGTCAAAGGCGAGCAGTACTTC; CDR3 protein: CASSLDRVKGEQYF
D gene: TRBD2; clone size: .; J gene: TRBJ2-7; V gene: TRBV13; CDR3 DNA: TGTGCCAGCAGAACTAGCGGGGGACTCAGCTCCTACGAGCAGTACTTC; CDR3 protein: CASRTSGGLSSYEQYF